Listed here are 7 T cell receptor beta chains from one sample, sequenced in a study of blood T cell repertoires in COVID-19. The method was immunoSEQ multiplex PCR; TCRdb's version includes in-frame clones alone and lacks a portion of them. The repertoire holds some 150,000 clones, 80% to 90% seen once, with 12% to 15% in the top ten. Sequencing was carried out using PBMCs or T cells enriched from blood (not recorded which). The receptors shown here come from a man aged 50-60 years who had recovered from COVID-19.

In DNA, the CDR3 is TGTGCCAGCAGCCACACAGGGGGTCGAAACAATGAGCAGTTCTTC. Residues: CASSHTGGRNNEQFF. J is TRBJ2-1 and V is TRBV7-9, with 8 bases matching TRBD1. This CDR3 is 15 amino acids long. V trimming: 5 bases; J trimming: 5 bases; junction bases outside the gene matches: 8. Germline loops: CDR1 SEHNR, CDR2 FQNEAQ (reference sequence).

The rearrangement links TRBV20-1 to TRBJ1-2; D call uncertain. The V gene lost 3 bases and the J gene lost 8 bases, with 10 bases spanning the gap. This CDR3 has 11 residues. Germline-derived CDR1 and CDR2 are DFQATT and SNEGSKA (reference sequence). This chain's CDR3 is CSARGGEGYTF. CDR3 DNA: TGCAGTGCTAGGGGCGGGGAGGGCTACACCTTC.

The table lists this clone with a few counts. The chain joins TRBV4-2 to TRBJ1-2; unclear D gene. The V gene's germline CDR1 is LGHNA and CDR2 YNFKEQ. CDR3 size: 16 residues. V lost 3 bases and J lost 0, with 14 bases in between. DNA of the CDR3: TGTGCCAGCAGCCAGGCGCTGGGCGCTTCTAACTATGGCTACACCTTC. This sequence encodes CASSQALGASNYGYTF.

V and J are TRBV29-1 and TRBJ1-5; 7 bases are shared with TRBD1. The ends lost 7 bases at V and 6 bases at J; junction bases unmatched: 9. The CDR3 contains 13 residues. In germline, CDR1 is SQVTM, CDR2 ANQGSEA. CDR3 protein: CSASQGSGQPQHF. The CDR3 DNA reads as TGCAGCGCCTCACAGGGGAGCGGTCAGCCCCAGCATTTT. Filled out from reference TRBV29-1 and TRBJ1-5, the complete variable domain reads SAVISQKPSRDICQRGTSLTIQCQVDSQVTMMFWYRQQPGQSLTLIATANQGSEATYESGFVIDKFPISRPNLTFSTLTVSNMSPEDSSIYLCSASQGSGQPQHFGDGTRLSIL.

The chain links TRBV6-1 to TRBJ2-5; 9 bases map to TRBD2. The CDR3 length is 14 residues. Germline CDR1 MNHNS, CDR2 SASEGT. V gave up 8 bases and J gave up 2 bases; unmatched junction bases: 6. CDR3 nucleotide sequence: TGTGCCAGCGCCGGTAGCGGGGGTCAAGAGACCCAGTACTTC. It translates to CASAGSGGQETQYF.

The chain links TRBV27 to TRBJ1-6; 8 bases line up with TRBD1. Germline CDR1 is MNHEY and CDR2 is SMNVEV (reference sequence). The CDR3 consists of 13 residues. V shed 8 bases, J shed 7 bases, and the junction held 4 bases outside the gene matches. The CDR3, as DNA: TGTGCCAGCGCAAGGACAGGGAATTCACCCCTCCACTTT. It specifies CASARTGNSPLHF.

This clone was recorded once. The chain has TRBV18 and TRBJ1-4, with TRBD1 matching 7 bases. The J segment lost 2 bases and the V segment lost 8 bases, leaving 2 bases of the junction unmatched. This CDR3 has 13 amino acids. Germline CDR1 is KGHSH and CDR2 is LQKENI. The CDR3 DNA is TGTGCCAGCCAGGGGGACACTAATGAAAAACTGTTTTTT. It yields the protein CASQGDTNEKLFF.